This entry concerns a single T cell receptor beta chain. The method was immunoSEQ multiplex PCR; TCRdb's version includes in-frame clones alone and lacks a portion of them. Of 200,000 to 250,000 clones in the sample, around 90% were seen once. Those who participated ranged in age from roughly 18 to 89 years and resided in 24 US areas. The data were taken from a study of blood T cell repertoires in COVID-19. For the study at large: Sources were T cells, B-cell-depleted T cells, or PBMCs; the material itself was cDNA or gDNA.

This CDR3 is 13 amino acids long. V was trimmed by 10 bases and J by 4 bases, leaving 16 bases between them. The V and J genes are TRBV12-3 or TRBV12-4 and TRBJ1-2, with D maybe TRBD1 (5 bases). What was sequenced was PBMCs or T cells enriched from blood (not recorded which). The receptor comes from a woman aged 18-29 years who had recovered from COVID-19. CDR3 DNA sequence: TGTGCCACCCTCTCAGACAGAGGCTATGGCTACACCTTC. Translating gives CATLSDRGYGYTF.